This TCR beta chain originates from a study of blood T cell repertoires in COVID-19. This clone showed up just once. Per the study methods: From reference gene primer amplification, estimates of nucleated cell counts were derived. Profiled with immunoSEQ multiplex PCR; TCRdb holds only in-frame clones, not every one. Clonal size and the V and J genes are those of that table, whereas D and trimming came from the DNA. The sample holds about 270,000 clones, around 90% seen once. The germline V gene encodes CDR1 SEHNR and CDR2 FQNEAQ (reference sequence). The V and J ends lost 3 bases and 0 bases, in that order; junction bases with no gene match: 7. The CDR3 sequence is 18 residues long.

The sample consisted of peripheral blood. This clonotype originated in a man aged 45-65 years with acute or convalescent COVID-19. The V call is TRBV7-9, the J call TRBJ2-3; 12 bases align to TRBD2. CDR3 sequence: CASSFPSGGAASTDTQYF. CDR3 nucleotide sequence: TGTGCCAGCAGCTTCCCTAGCGGGGGGGCTGCTAGCACAGATACGCAGTATTTT.